One sample yielded the 16 T cell receptor beta chains listed below, sequenced in a study of blood T cells in healthy people across ages. A sample-barcoded 5' primer and a J-beta primer mix were used in a second PCR of roughly 7 to 11 cycles. TCRdb re-analysed the 5' RACE reads in MiXCR, keeping a single row per CDR3 protein. The sample contains about 1.8 million distinct CDR3 sequences, about 49% of which appear only once. Source material: blood. The origin of the receptors is a woman in her forties in good health.

This clonotype was seen a few times. The chain recombines TRBV29-1 with TRBJ1-2; tentative D call: TRBD1 (5 bases). The CDR3 has 13 residues. Looked up from germline, CDR1 is SQVTM and CDR2 is ANQGSEA. The V end lost 3 bases, the J end lost 6 bases, and 14 bases lay between the germline ends. CDR3 nucleotide sequence: TGCAGCGTTGAGGGTAGCAGGGAGAATGGCTACACCTTC. Amino acid sequence: CSVEGSRENGYTF.

The genes are TRBV10-3 and TRBJ2-3; 7 bases are a match to TRBD1. The CDR3 runs to 14 residues. Germline V gives CDR1 ENHRY, CDR2 SYGVKD. The V gene end was trimmed by 6 bases and the J gene end by 2 bases; junction bases not matched to a gene: 5. The CDR3 loop is CAIRKTGNTDTQYF. The CDR3, as DNA: TGTGCCATCAGGAAGACAGGGAACACAGATACGCAGTATTTT.

The chain is built from TRBV6-5 and TRBJ1-6; tentatively, D is TRBD1 (5 bases). The CDR3 sequence is 16 residues long. Germline V gene sequence: CDR1 MNHEY, CDR2 SVGAGI. With 0 bases removed from V and 2 bases from J, the gap between germline ends came to 8 bases. In DNA form, the CDR3 reads TGTGCCAGCAGTTACTCGGGGGTGGCCTATAATTCACCCCTCCACTTT. It translates to CASSYSGVAYNSPLHF.

V and J are TRBV5-5 and TRBJ1-2, with D unresolved. The V gene lost 4 bases and the J gene lost 2 bases, with 12 bases spanning the gap. Per germline, CDR1 SGHKS and CDR2 YYEKEE (reference sequence). This CDR3 has 14 amino acids. The CDR3 DNA sequence: TGTGCCAGCAGCCCGGACCCGGACAACTATGGCTACACCTTC. Protein: CASSPDPDNYGYTF.

The chain couples TRBV28 to TRBJ1-2; D is possibly TRBD1 (6 bases). The CDR3 consists of 19 residues. CDR1 and CDR2 (germline): MDHEN, SYDVKM. The V end lost 6 bases, the J end lost 0 bases, and 26 bases lay between the germline ends. CDR3 in amino acids: CASSHGDTPNLKANYGYTF. In nucleotides, the CDR3 is TGTGCCAGCAGCCACGGGGACACACCTAACTTAAAAGCTAACTATGGCTACACCTTC.

A few counts support this clonotype. This chain uses TRBV11-2 with TRBJ2-5; 9 bases line up with TRBD1. CDR3 length: 15 residues. V dropped 5 bases and J dropped 9; count of bases not matched to a gene: 13. CDR1 is SGHAT, CDR2 FQNNGV, per germline. The CDR3 DNA sequence: TGTGCCAGCAGCCATCCCGGGGACAGGGACCCGGCCCAGTACTTC. It encodes CASSHPGDRDPAQYF.

This chain connects TRBV7-8 to TRBJ2-1; D possibly matches TRBD1 or TRBD2 (5 bases each). This CDR3 has 14 residues. CDR1 and CDR2 from the germline V gene are SGHVS and FQNEAQ. Trimming removed 6 bases from V and 8 bases from J, with 17 bases in between. The CDR3 sequence is CASSYGWGKDEQFF. CDR3 coding DNA: TGTGCCAGCAGTTACGGGTGGGGGAAAGATGAGCAGTTCTTC.

As regards this clonotype: No conserved phenylalanine or tryptophan ends this CDR3, so it is likely a read error. The V gene is TRBV12-3 or TRBV12-4, the J gene TRBJ2-3; D tentatively reads TRBD1 or TRBD2 (5 bases each). The CDR3 runs 14 residues. The V and J ends lost 7 bases and 1 base respectively, with 12 bases between them. The CDR3 DNA reads TGTGCCAGCAACCCAATGGGGGGCACAGATACGCAGTATTCT. Amino acid sequence: CASNPMGGTDTQYS.

The table lists this clonotype with many counts. The V call is TRBV7-2, the J call TRBJ2-5, with a weak D call TRBD1 (5 bases). Germline lookup yields CDR1 SGHTA and CDR2 FQGNSA. Trimming took off 4 bases at V and 5 bases at J, with 14 bases between the two ends. The CDR3 is made up of 14 amino acids. The CDR3 DNA sequence: TGTGCCAGCAGCTCTAGTGGGGCCGGGGAGACCCAGTACTTC. Protein product: CASSSSGAGETQYF.

Worth noting for this clonotype: This may be a read error, as it is one base from a much larger clone. This chain joins TRBV6-5 and TRBJ2-1; tentatively, D is TRBD1 (5 bases). Germline lookup yields CDR1 MNHEY and CDR2 SVGAGI. Trimming removed 0 bases from V and 13 bases from J, with 16 bases in between. This CDR3 has 14 amino acids. The DNA for the CDR3 is TGTGCCAGCAGTTACTCCCAGGGTAGAGAGACCCAGTTCTTC. Amino acid sequence: CASSYSQGRETQFF.

Of note for this clonotype: An end of the junction does not agree with germline; a read error may underlie this. The CDR3 DNA reads TGTGCCAGCAGCCAAGAGTCGCCTAATTATGGCTACACCTTC. This sequence encodes CASSQESPNYGYTF. The chain uses TRBV4-2 and TRBJ1-2; D is unresolved. Germline loops: CDR1 LGHNA, CDR2 YNFKEQ. The CDR3 is 14 amino acids.

The V and J genes are TRBV7-2 and TRBJ1-5; D is perhaps TRBD1 (6 bases). The CDR3 is 15 amino acids. V was clipped by 0 bases and J by 6 bases, with 12 bases between them. In germline, CDR1 is SGHTA, CDR2 FQGNSA. The CDR3 bases are TGTGCCAGCAGCTTAGCGCTAGGGGGGCTTCAGCCCCAGCATTTT. Amino acids: CASSLALGGLQPQHF.

This clonotype was recorded a few times. The V call is TRBV4-3, the J call TRBJ2-5; 7 bases map to TRBD1. Germline trimming cut 1 base from V and 4 bases from J; bases unmatched to any gene: 12. The CDR3 runs to 17 residues. The germline V gene encodes CDR1 LGHNA and CDR2 YSLEER. The CDR3 protein is CASSQGSGQEPRETQYF. DNA of the CDR3: TGCGCCAGCAGCCAAGGGTCAGGACAGGAGCCTCGAGAGACCCAGTACTTC.

This clonotype was seen only a few times. The chain joins TRBV12-3 or TRBV12-4 to TRBJ2-1; 9 bases align to TRBD2. Trimming took 0 bases from V and 7 from J; bases not matched to a gene: 7. The CDR3 runs to 16 residues. DNA for the CDR3: TGTGCCAGCAGTTTAGCTGTGGCGGGGGGGCGTAATGAGCAGTTCTTC. Its protein is CASSLAVAGGRNEQFF.

The CDR3 DNA follows: TGTGCCAGCAGGGCGACTAGCGGGGGGGCCGTGTACAATGAGCAGTTCTTC. This encodes CASRATSGGAVYNEQFF. The chain combines TRBV2 with TRBJ2-1; 14 nucleotides align to TRBD2. The CDR3 consists of 17 residues. Trimming cost V 6 bases and J 4 bases; bases outside gene matches: 8. CDR1 is SNHLY and CDR2 is FYNNEI in the germline V gene.

This clonotype was picked up one time. The rearrangement links TRBV15 to TRBJ2-5; D possibly matches TRBD1 or TRBD2 (5 bases each). Matching the DNA end better, TRBJ2-1 makes the J call doubtful. CDR3 length equals 16 residues. Germline V gene data show CDR1 as LNHNV and CDR2 as YYDKDF (reference sequence). CDR3 protein: CATSRDLGTLQETQFF. In DNA, the CDR3 is TGTGCCACCAGCAGAGATCTCGGGACCCTTCAAGAGACCCAGTTCTTC.